What follows are 10 T cell receptor beta chains derived from one specimen sequenced in a study of type 1 regulatory T cells (dated by TCRdb to 2020 to 2023). These receptors' antigens are unknown. Sequencing used an Illumina MiSeq. TCRdb redid the processing of the public reads, applying fastp at Q25 and MiXCR, and retained in-frame beta chains. Each entry is one CDR3 protein sequence, shown with its most common DNA and genes. This sample has tens of thousands of distinct CDR3 sequences in its table, and 55% to 80% of those were observed once. The ten largest clones take up 13% to 15% of the sample. Sequencing used cultured T cells, either the whole culture or a sorted T cell fraction (not recorded which). Explained via the paper, the cell subset or site label denotes: Tr1-enriched cell product generated in vitro against host alloantigens. Receptors originate from a human donor in good health.

This chain links TRBV23-1 with TRBJ2-7, with D maybe TRBD1 (5 bases). TRBV23-1 falls under the ORF class, with uncertain function. Trimming removed 1 base from V and 6 bases from J, with 13 bases in between. The CDR3 covers 14 residues. Written as DNA, the CDR3 is TGCGCCAGCAGTCAATTTTCCAGGGTCGGCGAGCAGTACTTC. Its translation: CASSQFSRVGEQYF.

The rearrangement links TRBV3-1 to TRBJ2-5, with TRBD2 identical over 8 bases. V dropped 0 bases and J dropped 4; count of bases not matched to a gene: 10. CDR1 is LGHDT, CDR2 YNNKEL, per germline (reference sequence). This CDR3 has 17 residues. DNA of the CDR3: TGTGCCAGCAGCCAAGACCGCTCTGGCGGGGGGTCAGAGACCCAGTACTTC. Translating gives CASSQDRSGGGSETQYF.

The CDR3 sequence is CSASFPQGLGGYTF. CDR3 DNA: TGCAGTGCTAGTTTCCCCCAGGGTTTGGGTGGCTACACCTTC. The chain employs TRBV20-1 and TRBJ1-2, with D possibly TRBD1 on 5 matching bases. Germline V CDR1 and CDR2: DFQATT, SNEGSKA (reference sequence). The V end lost 3 bases, the J end lost 7 bases, and 18 bases lay between the germline ends. The CDR3 has 14 amino acids.

The chain carries TRBV7-2 and TRBJ1-5, with D uncertain. This CDR3 has 13 amino acids. Germline CDR1 SGHTA, CDR2 FQGNSA. Trimming shortened V by 3 bases and J by 2 bases, and 5 bases separated the two germline ends. The CDR3 nucleotides read TGTGCCAGCAGCTTTTGGGGCAATCAGCCCCAGCATTTT. Translating it yields CASSFWGNQPQHF.

This clonotype appeared a few times. The J gene is TRBJ2-3, the V gene TRBV20-1; 12 positions agree with TRBD2. CDR3 length: 15 residues. The germline gives CDR1 DFQATT, CDR2 SNEGSKA (reference sequence). V gave up 5 bases and J gave up 2 bases; unmatched junction bases: 5. The CDR3 region is CSAEGLAGATDTQYF. CDR3 bases: TGCAGTGCTGAGGGACTAGCGGGCGCCACAGATACGCAGTATTTT.

This clonotype was seen a few times. The chain recombines TRBV20-1 with TRBJ1-1; no firm D call. CDR1 and CDR2 from the germline V gene are DFQATT and SNEGSKA (reference sequence). V was pared by 3 bases and J by 7 bases, with 18 bases between. The CDR3 is made up of 14 amino acids. The CDR3, as DNA: TGCAGTGCTAGTAAGCGGAGTTTGGCAGTTGAAGCTTTCTTT. It codes for CSASKRSLAVEAFF.

This clonotype was counted once. The CDR3 spells CASSQGMTGVGNTIYF. Written as DNA, the CDR3 is TGCGCCAGCAGCCAGGGAATGACAGGGGTTGGAAACACCATATATTTT. The chain combines TRBV4-3 with TRBJ1-3, with 8 positions matching TRBD1. Germline V gene data show CDR1 as LGHNA and CDR2 as YSLEER. Trimming removed 3 bases from V and 3 bases from J; junction bases left unmatched: 7. The CDR3 is 16 residues long.

The chain couples TRBV20-1 to TRBJ2-3; D gene uncertain. This CDR3 region has 15 residues. V lost 1 base to trimming and J lost 1 base, with 12 bases between them. Germline CDR1 reads DFQATT; CDR2 reads SNEGSKA (reference sequence). CDR3 in amino acids: CSARAPALGTDTQYF. CDR3 DNA: TGCAGTGCTAGAGCTCCTGCTCTGGGCACAGATACGCAGTATTTT.

The CDR3 region has the DNA TGCAGTGCTAGAGCTGGGGGAGGGAGAGAGACCCAGTACTTC. This translates into CSARAGGGRETQYF. The chain links TRBV20-1 to TRBJ2-5; 7 bases match TRBD2. The J segment lost 4 bases and the V segment lost 1 base, leaving 6 bases of the junction unmatched. The CDR3 runs 14 residues. Germline CDR1 reads DFQATT; CDR2 reads SNEGSKA (reference sequence).

This sequence joins TRBV7-3 and TRBJ2-2, with no clear D. The germline V gene encodes CDR1 SGHTA and CDR2 FQGTGA. CDR3 length equals 13 residues. The ends were cut back, 2 bases at V and 5 bases at J, with 6 bases in the middle. Here the CDR3 DNA reads TGTGCCAGCAGCTTATGGGGAACCGGGGAGCTGTTTTTT. This gives the protein CASSLWGTGELFF.